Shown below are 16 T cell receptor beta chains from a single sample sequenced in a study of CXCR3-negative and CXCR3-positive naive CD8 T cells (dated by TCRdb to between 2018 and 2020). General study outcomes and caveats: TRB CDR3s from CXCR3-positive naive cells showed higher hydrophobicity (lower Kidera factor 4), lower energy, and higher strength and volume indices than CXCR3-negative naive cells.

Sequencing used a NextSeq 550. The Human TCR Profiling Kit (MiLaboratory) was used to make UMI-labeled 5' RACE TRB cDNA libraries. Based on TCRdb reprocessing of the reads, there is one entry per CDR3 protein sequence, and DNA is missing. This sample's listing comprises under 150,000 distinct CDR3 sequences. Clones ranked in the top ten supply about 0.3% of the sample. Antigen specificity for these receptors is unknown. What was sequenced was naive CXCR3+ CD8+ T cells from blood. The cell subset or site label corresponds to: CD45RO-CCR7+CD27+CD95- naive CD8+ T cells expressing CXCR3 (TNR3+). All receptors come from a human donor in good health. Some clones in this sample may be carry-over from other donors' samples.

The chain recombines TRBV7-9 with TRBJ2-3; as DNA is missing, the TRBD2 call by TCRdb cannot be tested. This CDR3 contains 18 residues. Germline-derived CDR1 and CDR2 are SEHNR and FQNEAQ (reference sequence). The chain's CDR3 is CASSDLTSGRASTGTQYF.

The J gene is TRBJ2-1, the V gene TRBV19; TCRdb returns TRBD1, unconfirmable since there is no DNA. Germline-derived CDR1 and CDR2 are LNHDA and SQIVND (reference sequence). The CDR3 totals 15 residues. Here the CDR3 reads CASTVTGGTDNEQFF.

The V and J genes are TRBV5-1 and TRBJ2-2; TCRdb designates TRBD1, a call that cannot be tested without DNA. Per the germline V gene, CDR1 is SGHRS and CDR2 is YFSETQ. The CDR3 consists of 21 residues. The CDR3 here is CASSLFALDREDLVDTGELFF. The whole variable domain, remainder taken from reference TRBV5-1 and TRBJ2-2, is KAGVTQTPRYLIKTRGQQVTLSCSPISGHRSVSWYQQTPGQGLQFLFEYFSETQRNKGNFPGRFSGRQFSNSRSEMNVSTLELGDSALYLCASSLFALDREDLVDTGELFFGEGSRLTVL.

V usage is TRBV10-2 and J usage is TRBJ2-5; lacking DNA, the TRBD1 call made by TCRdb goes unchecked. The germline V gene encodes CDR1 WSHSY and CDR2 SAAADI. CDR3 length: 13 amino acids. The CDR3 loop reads CASSESAPGAQYF.

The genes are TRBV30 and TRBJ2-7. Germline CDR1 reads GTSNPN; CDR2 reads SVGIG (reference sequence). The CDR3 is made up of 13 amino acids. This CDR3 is CAWIKDLQDEQYF.

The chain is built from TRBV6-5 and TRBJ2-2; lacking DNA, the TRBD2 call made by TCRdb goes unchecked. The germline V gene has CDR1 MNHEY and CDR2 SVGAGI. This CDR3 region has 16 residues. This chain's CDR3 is CASSYSSSGRAGELFF.

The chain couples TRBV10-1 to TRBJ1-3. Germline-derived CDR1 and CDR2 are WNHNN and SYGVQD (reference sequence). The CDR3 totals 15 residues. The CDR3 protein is CASSEEETDGNTIYF.

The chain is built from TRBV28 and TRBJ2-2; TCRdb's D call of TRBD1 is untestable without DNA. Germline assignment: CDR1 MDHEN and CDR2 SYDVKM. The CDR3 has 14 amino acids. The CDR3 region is CASSHRGATGELFF.

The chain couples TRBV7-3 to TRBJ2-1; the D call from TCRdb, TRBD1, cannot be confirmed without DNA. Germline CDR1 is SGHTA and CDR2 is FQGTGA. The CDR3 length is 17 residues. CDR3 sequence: CASSLGRLGSGVPEQFF.

The CDR3 here is CASSTWTSSTDTQYF. The V call is TRBV5-1, the J call TRBJ2-3; TCRdb selects TRBD2, and the lack of DNA leaves this call unchecked. The CDR3 runs to 15 residues. The V gene's germline CDR1 is SGHRS and CDR2 YFSETQ. The full variable domain, in which reference TRBV5-1 and TRBJ2-3 provide the parts outside the CDR3, is KAGVTQTPRYLIKTRGQQVTLSCSPISGHRSVSWYQQTPGQGLQFLFEYFSETQRNKGNFPGRFSGRQFSNSRSEMNVSTLELGDSALYLCASSTWTSSTDTQYFGPGTRLTVL.

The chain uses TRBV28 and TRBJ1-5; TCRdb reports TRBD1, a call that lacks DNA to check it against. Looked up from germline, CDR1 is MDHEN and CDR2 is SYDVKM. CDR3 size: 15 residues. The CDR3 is CASRAQGVSNQPQRF.

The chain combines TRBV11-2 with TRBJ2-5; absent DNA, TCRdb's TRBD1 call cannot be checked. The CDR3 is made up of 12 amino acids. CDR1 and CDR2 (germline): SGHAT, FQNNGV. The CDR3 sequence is CASEGVRETQYF.

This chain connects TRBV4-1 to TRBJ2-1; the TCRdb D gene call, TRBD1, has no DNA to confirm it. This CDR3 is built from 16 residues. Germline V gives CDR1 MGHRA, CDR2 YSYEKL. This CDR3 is CASSRVRGPSYNEQFF.

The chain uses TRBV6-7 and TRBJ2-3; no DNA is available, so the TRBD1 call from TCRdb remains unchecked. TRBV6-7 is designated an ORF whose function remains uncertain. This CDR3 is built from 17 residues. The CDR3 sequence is CASSFGTGLGSKDTQYF.

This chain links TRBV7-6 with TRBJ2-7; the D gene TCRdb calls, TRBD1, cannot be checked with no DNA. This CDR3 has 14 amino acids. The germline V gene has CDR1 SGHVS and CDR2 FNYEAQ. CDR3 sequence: CASSLGGGSYEQYF. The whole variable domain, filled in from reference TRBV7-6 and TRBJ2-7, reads GAGVSQSPRYKVTKRGQDVALRCDPISGHVSLYWYRQALGQGPEFLTYFNYEAQQDKSGLPNDRFSAERPEGSISTLTIQRTEQRDSAMYRCASSLGGGSYEQYFGPGTRLTVT.

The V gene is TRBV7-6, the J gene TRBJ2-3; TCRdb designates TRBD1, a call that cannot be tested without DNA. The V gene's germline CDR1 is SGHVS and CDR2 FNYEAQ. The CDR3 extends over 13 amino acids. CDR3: CASSPTPGDTQYF.